This is a list of T cell receptor beta chains from one sample in a study of blood T cells in healthy people across ages. MiXCR, run by TCRdb on the 5' RACE reads, gives a single entry per CDR3 protein. The sample gives roughly 900,000 distinct CDR3 sequences, more than 25% of which show up once; 15% to 20% is in the top ten. The sequencing sample was made of blood. The source of these receptors is a woman of 80 years or more in good health. Both conserved end residues are part of each CDR3. Each record gives: clone size, J gene, D gene, V gene, CDR3 DNA, CDR3 protein. The D gene is left open where the match is weak. The size entry is marked missing in some rows and otherwise reads once, few, many or a size class.

abundance: -
j_gene: TRBJ1-1
d_gene: -
v_gene: TRBV21-1
CDR3nt: TGTGCCAGCAGCATATTGAGACGTTACGAGAACACTGAAGCTTTCTTT
CDR3aa: CASSILRRYENTEAFF

abundance: -
j_gene: TRBJ1-5
d_gene: -
v_gene: TRBV5-1
CDR3nt: TGCGCCAGCAGCTTGGGTCAGGGAAATCGGCCCCAGCATTTT
CDR3aa: CASSLGQGNRPQHF

abundance: -
j_gene: TRBJ2-5
d_gene: -
v_gene: TRBV18
CDR3nt: TGTACCAGCTCACCGGGGGGCCGGGAGACCCAGTACTTC
CDR3aa: CTSSPGGRETQYF

abundance: -
j_gene: TRBJ2-1
d_gene: TRBD2
v_gene: TRBV9
CDR3nt: TGTGCCAGCAGTGGCAGACTAGCTGGCAATGAGCAGTTCTTC
CDR3aa: CASSGRLAGNEQFF

abundance: few
j_gene: TRBJ1-1
d_gene: TRBD1
v_gene: TRBV7-2
CDR3nt: TGTGCCAGCAGCCCCAAGACAGGGAGCAACACTGAAGCTTTCTTT
CDR3aa: CASSPKTGSNTEAFF

abundance: -
j_gene: TRBJ1-5
d_gene: TRBD1
v_gene: TRBV6-2/TRBV6-3
CDR3nt: TGTGCCAGCGGATTGACAGGGGGCAATCAGCCCCAGCATTTT
CDR3aa: CASGLTGGNQPQHF

abundance: many
j_gene: TRBJ1-4
d_gene: -
v_gene: TRBV20-1
CDR3nt: TGCAGTGCTAGACACATCGGGAGACTGTTTTTT
CDR3aa: CSARHIGRLFF

abundance: few
j_gene: TRBJ2-5
d_gene: -
v_gene: TRBV11-2
CDR3nt: TGTGCCAGCAGCTTAATATCCGGGCAGCAAGAGACCCAGTACTTC
CDR3aa: CASSLISGQQETQYF

abundance: -
j_gene: TRBJ2-1
d_gene: TRBD2
v_gene: TRBV28
CDR3nt: TGTGCCAGCAGTCCCGGATCGGCGGGAGTCTACAATGAGCAGTTCTTC
CDR3aa: CASSPGSAGVYNEQFF

abundance: once
j_gene: TRBJ2-5
d_gene: -
v_gene: TRBV6-6
CDR3nt: TGTGCCAGCAGTTATGGGGGGCGCAGGGAGACCCAGTACTTC
CDR3aa: CASSYGGRRETQYF

abundance: few
j_gene: TRBJ1-5
d_gene: -
v_gene: TRBV7-2
CDR3nt: TGTGCCAGCAGCCGTCTCCCCCCACAGGGAAGCAATCAGCCCCAGCATTTT
CDR3aa: CASSRLPPQGSNQPQHF

abundance: -
j_gene: TRBJ1-1
d_gene: TRBD1
v_gene: TRBV19
CDR3nt: TGTGCCAGTAGTGTTGCCGGGACAGGGAGTCTGTACACTGAAGCTTTCTTT
CDR3aa: CASSVAGTGSLYTEAFF

abundance: -
j_gene: TRBJ2-4
d_gene: -
v_gene: TRBV18
CDR3nt: TGTGCCAGCTCACCACGCCCTTCTCGAGGCATTCAGTACTTC
CDR3aa: CASSPRPSRGIQYF

abundance: -
j_gene: TRBJ2-5
d_gene: TRBD1
v_gene: TRBV6-2/TRBV6-3
CDR3nt: TGTGCCAGCAGAGCCCAACAGGGGGCGAAGGGAGGGACCCAGTACTTC
CDR3aa: CASRAQQGAKGGTQYF

abundance: many
j_gene: TRBJ1-5
d_gene: -
v_gene: TRBV9
CDR3nt: TGTGCCAGCGGTAGGGATAGCAATCAGCCCCAGCATTTT
CDR3aa: CASGRDSNQPQHF

abundance: many
j_gene: TRBJ2-5
d_gene: -
v_gene: TRBV11-3
CDR3nt: TGTGCCAGCAGCTTAGACAGGCAGGGAGAGACCCAGTACTTC
CDR3aa: CASSLDRQGETQYF

abundance: many
j_gene: TRBJ2-3
d_gene: TRBD2
v_gene: TRBV20-1
CDR3nt: TGCAGTGCTAGGGGACTAGCGAGGAGCACAGATACGCAGTATTTT
CDR3aa: CSARGLARSTDTQYF

abundance: many
j_gene: TRBJ2-3
d_gene: TRBD2
v_gene: TRBV5-1
CDR3nt: TGCGCCAGCAGCTCCGGACTAGCAGCCGCTCTGACGCAGTATTTT
CDR3aa: CASSSGLAAALTQYF

abundance: -
j_gene: TRBJ2-1
d_gene: -
v_gene: TRBV5-5
CDR3nt: TGTGCCAGCGATTTAAATGGTAGTGAGCAGTTCTTC
CDR3aa: CASDLNGSEQFF

abundance: many
j_gene: TRBJ2-1
d_gene: -
v_gene: TRBV6-5
CDR3nt: TGTGCCAGCAGTTACTCTGGGGGGAGGGAGCAGTTCTTC
CDR3aa: CASSYSGGREQFF

abundance: -
j_gene: TRBJ1-1
d_gene: -
v_gene: TRBV6-5
CDR3nt: TGTGCCAGCAGTTACAGCGTGCTTATGAACACTGAAGCTTTCTTT
CDR3aa: CASSYSVLMNTEAFF

abundance: -
j_gene: TRBJ2-3
d_gene: TRBD2
v_gene: TRBV7-6
CDR3nt: TGTGCCAGCAGTAAGGGCGGGGGGCACACAGATACGCAGTATTTT
CDR3aa: CASSKGGGHTDTQYF

abundance: many
j_gene: TRBJ2-4
d_gene: TRBD2
v_gene: TRBV27
CDR3nt: TGTGCCAGCAGTCCGCCCCGGGGGGGAAACATTCAGTACTTC
CDR3aa: CASSPPRGGNIQYF

abundance: many
j_gene: TRBJ2-5
d_gene: -
v_gene: TRBV29-1
CDR3nt: TGCAGCGTTGAAGATACGGGTTCGGAGACCCAGTACTTC
CDR3aa: CSVEDTGSETQYF

abundance: -
j_gene: TRBJ1-6
d_gene: -
v_gene: TRBV9
CDR3nt: TGTGCCAGCAGCGGTCAACGGGGTTATAATTCACCCCTCCACTTT
CDR3aa: CASSGQRGYNSPLHF

abundance: many
j_gene: TRBJ2-5
d_gene: TRBD2
v_gene: TRBV7-2
CDR3nt: TGTGCCAGCAGCCCTCAGAAACTAGCGGGGGTAGAGACCCAGTACTTC
CDR3aa: CASSPQKLAGVETQYF

abundance: -
j_gene: TRBJ2-3
d_gene: TRBD1
v_gene: TRBV29-1
CDR3nt: TGCAGCGTTCGGAATCCGGGACAGGGTCCCGGTACGCAGTATTTT
CDR3aa: CSVRNPGQGPGTQYF

abundance: many
j_gene: TRBJ1-2
d_gene: TRBD1
v_gene: TRBV4-3
CDR3nt: TGCGCCAGCAGCCTTGGCACAGGGGTAGGTGGCTACACCTTC
CDR3aa: CASSLGTGVGGYTF

abundance: few
j_gene: TRBJ2-3
d_gene: TRBD1
v_gene: TRBV6-2/TRBV6-3
CDR3nt: TGTGCCAGCAGTCGACAGGGGGCCGAGACAGATACGCAGTATTTT
CDR3aa: CASSRQGAETDTQYF

abundance: many
j_gene: TRBJ2-7
d_gene: TRBD2
v_gene: TRBV3-1
CDR3nt: TGTGCCAGCAGCAAGACTAGCGGTTACGAGCAGTACTTC
CDR3aa: CASSKTSGYEQYF

abundance: -
j_gene: TRBJ2-1
d_gene: TRBD1
v_gene: TRBV20-1
CDR3nt: TGCAGTGCTAGAGATCGTGGGACAGGGAACTACAATGAGCAGTTCTTC
CDR3aa: CSARDRGTGNYNEQFF

abundance: many
j_gene: TRBJ2-1
d_gene: -
v_gene: TRBV20-1
CDR3nt: TGCAGTGCTAGATGGCCGAGCTCCTACAATGAGCAGTTCTTC
CDR3aa: CSARWPSSYNEQFF

abundance: -
j_gene: TRBJ1-2
d_gene: -
v_gene: TRBV24-1
CDR3nt: TGTGCCACCAGTGACTCCTCTGTATTCGTGATTGGTGGCTACACCTTC
CDR3aa: CATSDSSVFVIGGYTF

abundance: many
j_gene: TRBJ2-3
d_gene: TRBD2
v_gene: TRBV5-4
CDR3nt: TGTGCCAGCAGCCGTCCTAGCGGGGGGGCCTCAGATACGCAGTATTTT
CDR3aa: CASSRPSGGASDTQYF

abundance: many
j_gene: TRBJ2-7
d_gene: TRBD2
v_gene: TRBV20-1
CDR3nt: TGCAGTGCAGAGGGACTAGCGAGGTACGAGCAGTACTTC
CDR3aa: CSAEGLARYEQYF

abundance: many
j_gene: TRBJ2-3
d_gene: TRBD2
v_gene: TRBV20-1
CDR3nt: TGCAGTGCTAGATCCAGCGGGGGAGATACGCAGTATTTT
CDR3aa: CSARSSGGDTQYF

abundance: few
j_gene: TRBJ2-5
d_gene: -
v_gene: TRBV20-1
CDR3nt: TGCAGTGCTAGTAGGGTCAATATAGAGACCCAGTACTTC
CDR3aa: CSASRVNIETQYF

abundance: -
j_gene: TRBJ1-1
d_gene: -
v_gene: TRBV9
CDR3nt: TGTGCCAGCAGCGTAGGGGGGGGGGCCCTGAACACTGAAGCTTTCTTT
CDR3aa: CASSVGGGALNTEAFF

abundance: -
j_gene: TRBJ2-3
d_gene: TRBD1
v_gene: TRBV29-1
CDR3nt: TGCAGCACAGGGGGGACAGGCAGCACAGATACGCAGTATTTT
CDR3aa: CSTGGTGSTDTQYF

abundance: -
j_gene: TRBJ2-1
d_gene: -
v_gene: TRBV7-2
CDR3nt: TGTGCCAGCAGCTTAGGCAGATTCGGTGAGCAGTTCTTC
CDR3aa: CASSLGRFGEQFF

abundance: many
j_gene: TRBJ2-3
d_gene: TRBD2
v_gene: TRBV20-1
CDR3nt: TGCAGTGCAGACTTTAGCGGGGCAAGCACAGATACGCAGTATTTT
CDR3aa: CSADFSGASTDTQYF

abundance: -
j_gene: TRBJ2-7
d_gene: -
v_gene: TRBV10-3
CDR3nt: TGTGCCATCAGTGAGTCGTATCCGGAGCAGTACTTC
CDR3aa: CAISESYPEQYF

abundance: few
j_gene: TRBJ2-1
d_gene: TRBD2
v_gene: TRBV5-1
CDR3nt: TGCGCCAGCAGCTTGAGGACTAGCGGATACTCGAACAATGAGCAGTTCTTC
CDR3aa: CASSLRTSGYSNNEQFF

abundance: many
j_gene: TRBJ1-2
d_gene: TRBD1
v_gene: TRBV12-3/TRBV12-4
CDR3nt: TGTGCCAGCAGTTCCACGGGACAGGGAGCCTATGGCTACACCTTC
CDR3aa: CASSSTGQGAYGYTF

abundance: -
j_gene: TRBJ2-5
d_gene: -
v_gene: TRBV29-1
CDR3nt: TGCAGCGTTGAAGCTGCGGGGTCCGGTGGGACCCAGTACTTC
CDR3aa: CSVEAAGSGGTQYF

abundance: -
j_gene: TRBJ1-2
d_gene: -
v_gene: TRBV6-4
CDR3nt: TGTGCCAGCAGTCCACAGGATTTTAACTATGGCTACACCTTC
CDR3aa: CASSPQDFNYGYTF

abundance: few
j_gene: TRBJ1-2
d_gene: -
v_gene: TRBV2
CDR3nt: TGTGCCAGCTCGGACAGAAAGAACTATGGCTACACCTTC
CDR3aa: CASSDRKNYGYTF

abundance: few
j_gene: TRBJ2-2
d_gene: TRBD2
v_gene: TRBV20-1
CDR3nt: TGCAGTGCTAGACTACCCCGGCGTAGCGGGGGGCCAGGCACCGGGGAGCTGTTTTTT
CDR3aa: CSARLPRRSGGPGTGELFF

abundance: many
j_gene: TRBJ1-1
d_gene: -
v_gene: TRBV5-1
CDR3nt: TGCGCCAGCAGCTTCTCGTGGAACACTGAAGCTTTCTTT
CDR3aa: CASSFSWNTEAFF

abundance: -
j_gene: TRBJ1-5
d_gene: TRBD1
v_gene: TRBV7-8
CDR3nt: TGTGCCAGCAGCGCGCCGGGGGGACAGAGCAATCAGCCCCAGCATTTT
CDR3aa: CASSAPGGQSNQPQHF

abundance: few
j_gene: TRBJ1-5
d_gene: -
v_gene: TRBV18
CDR3nt: TGTGCCAGCTCTGCGGCAGGGTCGAATCAGCCCCAGCATTTT
CDR3aa: CASSAAGSNQPQHF

abundance: -
j_gene: TRBJ2-1
d_gene: TRBD2
v_gene: TRBV20-1
CDR3nt: TGCAGTGCTAGAGATCCGAGACTAGCGGGAGTGGGGAATGAGCAGTTCTTC
CDR3aa: CSARDPRLAGVGNEQFF

abundance: -
j_gene: TRBJ2-5
d_gene: -
v_gene: TRBV7-2
CDR3nt: TGTGCCAGCAGCTTGGGCTTAATGCGCGAGACCCAGTACTTC
CDR3aa: CASSLGLMRETQYF

abundance: many
j_gene: TRBJ2-4
d_gene: TRBD2
v_gene: TRBV2
CDR3nt: TGTGCCAGCAGTATTTCGAGCGGGGGGGTCAAAAACATTCAGTACTTC
CDR3aa: CASSISSGGVKNIQYF

abundance: many
j_gene: TRBJ1-6
d_gene: -
v_gene: TRBV7-2
CDR3nt: TGTGCCAGCAGCCCCCAGGGGAGTAATTCACCCCTCCACTTT
CDR3aa: CASSPQGSNSPLHF

abundance: many
j_gene: TRBJ1-4
d_gene: -
v_gene: TRBV7-2
CDR3nt: TGTGCCAGCAGCTTAGTCCGGGGAGGACCAACTAATGAAAAACTGTTTTTT
CDR3aa: CASSLVRGGPTNEKLFF

abundance: -
j_gene: TRBJ2-5
d_gene: TRBD1
v_gene: TRBV7-9
CDR3nt: TGTGCCAGCAGCCGAGGGATTGGACAGGGGGATTGGGGAGAGACCCAGTACTTC
CDR3aa: CASSRGIGQGDWGETQYF

abundance: -
j_gene: TRBJ2-1
d_gene: -
v_gene: TRBV11-2
CDR3nt: TGTGCCAGCAGGCCTCTACAGGGAGGTAGTGAGAATGAGCAGTTCTTC
CDR3aa: CASRPLQGGSENEQFF

abundance: -
j_gene: TRBJ2-3
d_gene: -
v_gene: TRBV7-2
CDR3nt: TGTGCCAGCAGCCCAAGGCAGGGCGGGGACACAGATACGCAGTATTTT
CDR3aa: CASSPRQGGDTDTQYF